This T cell receptor beta chain stems from a study of shared clonotypes between healthy human individuals. The repertoire was sequenced with immunoSEQ multiplex PCR; TCRdb's copy has only in-frame clones and lacks some. The table has fewer than 3 million clones, less than 95% seen once; the top ten hold 0.37%. J was trimmed by 3 bases and V by 1 base; bases with no gene match: 6. The CDR3 totals 16 residues. Germline CDR1 MNHEY, CDR2 SMNVEV (reference sequence). This receptor was taken from a man aged 18 to 29 in good health. Some clones in this sample may be carry-over from other donors' samples. The sample consisted of naive CD4+ T cells from PBMCs. Subset here: CD45RA+ positively selected. The genes are TRBV27 and TRBJ1-5; 7 bases are shared with TRBD1. For the CDR3, the DNA is TGTGCCAGCAGTTTATTCGGGACAGCGATCAATCAGCCCCAGCATTTT. Translation: CASSLFGTAINQPQHF.